This T cell receptor beta chain derives from a study of beta chain features in type 1 diabetes. Study results and caveats: For Type 1 diabetes patients, all four CD4+ subsets carried TCRB CDR3s that were moderately but significantly shorter.

TCRB transcripts that were expressed got sequenced, as all of the isolated RNA had been reverse transcribed. This table comes from immunoSEQ multiplex PCR, and its TCRdb copy is limited to in-frame clones, with some not included. The repertoire holds approximately 600,000 clones, with around 12% as singletons. From germline, CDR1 is SGHAT and CDR2 FQNNGV. V lost 1 base, J lost 0 bases, and 10 bases lay in between. The CDR3 consists of 15 residues. The sample holds a few counts of this clone. What it recognizes is unknown. Specimen: naive CD4+ T cells from blood. This sequence was found in a man in his thirties or forties with type 1 diabetes. The chain is built from TRBV11-2 and TRBJ2-7, with D tentatively TRBD1 (6 bases). The CDR3 DNA sequence: TGTGCCAGCAGCTTAGTGTGGGACAACTCCTACGAGCAGTACTTC. It codes for CASSLVWDNSYEQYF. The entire variable domain, with the rest obtained from reference TRBV11-2 and TRBJ2-7, is as follows: EAGVAQSPRYKIIEKRQSVAFWCNPISGHATLYWYQQILGQGPKLLIQFQNNGVVDDSQLPKDRFSAERLKGVDSTLKIQPAKLEDSAVYLCASSLVWDNSYEQYFGPGTRLTVT.